This T cell receptor beta chain comes out of a study of T cell repertoires in cytomegalovirus infection. Each CDR3 protein gets one entry after TCRdb re-called the reads with MiXCR. The sample lists tens of thousands of distinct CDR3 sequences, roughly 40% seen once, with around 95% in the top ten. With 5 bases removed from V and 0 bases from J, the gap between germline ends came to 15 bases. Germline CDR1 DFQATT, CDR2 SNEGSKA (reference sequence). CDR3 length: 15 residues. This clonotype was recorded only once. Its antigen is as yet unknown. The clonotype originates from a human donor in good health (CMV status not recorded). Some clones in this sample may be carry-over from other donors' samples. This sequence joins TRBV20-1 and TRBJ2-3; possibly TRBD2 for D (6 bases). Sequencing was performed on CD8+ T cells from cultured PBMCs, taken from culture after CMV antigen stimulation. The CDR3 coding sequence is TGCAGTGCTTCCGGACTACCCCCTAGCACAGATACGCAGTATTTT. It codes for CSASGLPPSTDTQYF.